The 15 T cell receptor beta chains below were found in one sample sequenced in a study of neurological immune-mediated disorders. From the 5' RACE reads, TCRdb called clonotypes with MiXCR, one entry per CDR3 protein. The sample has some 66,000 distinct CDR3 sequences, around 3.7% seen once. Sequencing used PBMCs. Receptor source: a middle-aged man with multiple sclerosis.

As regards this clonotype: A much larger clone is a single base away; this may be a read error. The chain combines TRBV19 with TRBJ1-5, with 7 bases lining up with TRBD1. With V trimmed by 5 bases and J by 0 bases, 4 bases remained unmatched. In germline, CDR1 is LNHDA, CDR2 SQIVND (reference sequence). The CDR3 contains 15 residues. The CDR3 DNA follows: TGTGCCAGTAGTGACGGGACAGCTAGCAATCAGCCCCAGCATTTT. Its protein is CASSDGTASNQPQHF.

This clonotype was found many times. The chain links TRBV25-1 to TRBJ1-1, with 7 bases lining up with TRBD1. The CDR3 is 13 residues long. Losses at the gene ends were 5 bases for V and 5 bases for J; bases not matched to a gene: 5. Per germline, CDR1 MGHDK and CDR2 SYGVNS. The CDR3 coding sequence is TGTGCCAGCAGTTACACAGGGGAGACTGAAGCTTTCTTT. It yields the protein CASSYTGETEAFF.

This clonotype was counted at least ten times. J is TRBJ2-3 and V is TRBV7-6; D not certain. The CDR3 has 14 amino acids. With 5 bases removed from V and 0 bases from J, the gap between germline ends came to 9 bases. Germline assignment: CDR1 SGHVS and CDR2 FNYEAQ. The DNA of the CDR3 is TGTGCCAGCAGCCCCGCAGGAAGCACAGATACGCAGTATTTT. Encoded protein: CASSPAGSTDTQYF.

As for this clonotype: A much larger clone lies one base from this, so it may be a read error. The CDR3 protein is CAAGYNELFF. CDR3 nucleotides: TGCGCCGCCGGGTACAATGAGCTGTTCTTC. This chain connects TRBV10-2 to TRBJ2-1; no clear D gene. CDR3 size: 10 residues. CDR1 and CDR2 (germline): WSHSY, SAAADI.

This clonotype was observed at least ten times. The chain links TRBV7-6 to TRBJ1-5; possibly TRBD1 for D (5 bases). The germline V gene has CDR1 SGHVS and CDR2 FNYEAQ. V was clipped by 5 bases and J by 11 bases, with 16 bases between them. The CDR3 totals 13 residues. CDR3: CASSRWGEGTQHF. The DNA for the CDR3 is TGTGCCAGCAGCCGGTGGGGGGAGGGGACCCAGCATTTT. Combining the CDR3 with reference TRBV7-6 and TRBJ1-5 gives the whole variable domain GAGVSQSPRYKVTKRGQDVALRCDPISGHVSLYWYRQALGQGPEFLTYFNYEAQQDKSGLPNDRFSAERPEGSISTLTIQRTEQRDSAMYRCASSRWGEGTQHFGDGTRLSIL.

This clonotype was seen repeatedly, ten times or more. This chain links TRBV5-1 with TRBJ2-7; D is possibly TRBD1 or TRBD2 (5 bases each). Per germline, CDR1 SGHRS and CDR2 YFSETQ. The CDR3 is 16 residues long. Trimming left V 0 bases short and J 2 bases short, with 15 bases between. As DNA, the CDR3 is TGCGCCAGCAGCTTGGGTTCGGCAGGGAGAACCTACGAGCAGTACTTC. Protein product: CASSLGSAGRTYEQYF.

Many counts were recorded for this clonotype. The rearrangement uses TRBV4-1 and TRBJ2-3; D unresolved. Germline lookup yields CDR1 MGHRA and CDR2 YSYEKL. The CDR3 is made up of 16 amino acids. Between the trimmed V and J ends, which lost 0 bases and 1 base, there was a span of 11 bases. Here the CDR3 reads CASSQDLAGRTDTQYF. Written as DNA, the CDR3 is TGCGCCAGCAGCCAAGATTTGGCAGGTCGCACAGATACGCAGTATTTT.

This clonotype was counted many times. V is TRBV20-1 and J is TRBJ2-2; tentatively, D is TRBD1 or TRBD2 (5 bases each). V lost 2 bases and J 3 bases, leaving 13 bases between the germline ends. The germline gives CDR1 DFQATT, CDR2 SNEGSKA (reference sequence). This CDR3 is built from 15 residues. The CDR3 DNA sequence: TGCAGTGCTAGAAAATCCCGAGGGGACACCGGGGAGCTGTTTTTT. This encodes CSARKSRGDTGELFF.

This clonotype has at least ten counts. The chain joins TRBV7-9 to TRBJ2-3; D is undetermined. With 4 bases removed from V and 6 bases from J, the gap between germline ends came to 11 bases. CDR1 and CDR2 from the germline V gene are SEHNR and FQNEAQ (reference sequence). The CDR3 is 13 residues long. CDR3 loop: CASSSGRIDTQYF. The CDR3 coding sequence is TGTGCCAGCAGCTCCGGAAGAATTGATACGCAGTATTTT. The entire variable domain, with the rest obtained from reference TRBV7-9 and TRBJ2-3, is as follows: DTGVSQNPRHKITKRGQNVTFRCDPISEHNRLYWYRQTLGQGPEFLTYFQNEAQLEKSRLLSDRFSAERPKGSFSTLEIQRTEQGDSAMYLCASSSGRIDTQYFGPGTRLTVL.

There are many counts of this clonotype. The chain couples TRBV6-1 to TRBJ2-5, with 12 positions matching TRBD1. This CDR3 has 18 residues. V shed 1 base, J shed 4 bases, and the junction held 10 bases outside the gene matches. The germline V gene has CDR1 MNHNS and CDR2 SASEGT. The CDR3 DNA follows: TGTGCCAGCAGTGAAGGAATATCCGGGACAGGGGGCCGAGAGACCCAGTACTTC. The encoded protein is CASSEGISGTGGRETQYF.

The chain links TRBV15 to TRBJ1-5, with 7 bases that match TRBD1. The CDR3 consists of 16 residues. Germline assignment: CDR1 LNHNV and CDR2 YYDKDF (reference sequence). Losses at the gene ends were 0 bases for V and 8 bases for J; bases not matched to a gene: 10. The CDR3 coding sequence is TGTGCCACCAGCAGAGAGAGGGGGCGCAGTTTGAAGCCCCAGCATTTT. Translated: CATSRERGRSLKPQHF.

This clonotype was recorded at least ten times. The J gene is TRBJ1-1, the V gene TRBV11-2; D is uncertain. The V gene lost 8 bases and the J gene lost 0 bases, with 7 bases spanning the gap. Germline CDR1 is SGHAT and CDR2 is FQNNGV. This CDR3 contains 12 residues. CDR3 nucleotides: TGTGCCAGCGCGCCGGTGAACACTGAAGCTTTCTTT. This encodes CASAPVNTEAFF.

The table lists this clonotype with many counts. The CDR3 region is CASSLGDRVTDTQYF. In DNA, the CDR3 is TGTGCCAGCAGCTTAGGAGACAGGGTCACAGATACGCAGTATTTT. The gene calls are TRBV11-3 and TRBJ2-3; TRBD1 matches 7 bases. CDR1 SGHNT and CDR2 YENEEA come from the germline V gene. The trim removed 1 base at V and 2 bases at J, leaving 3 bases unmatched. CDR3 length equals 15 residues.

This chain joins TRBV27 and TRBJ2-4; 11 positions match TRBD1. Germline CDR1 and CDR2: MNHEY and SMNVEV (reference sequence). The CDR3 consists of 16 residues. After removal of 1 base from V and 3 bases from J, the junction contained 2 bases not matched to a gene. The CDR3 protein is CASSLWGQGGKNIQYF. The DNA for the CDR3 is TGTGCCAGCAGTTTATGGGGACAGGGGGGCAAAAACATTCAGTACTTC.

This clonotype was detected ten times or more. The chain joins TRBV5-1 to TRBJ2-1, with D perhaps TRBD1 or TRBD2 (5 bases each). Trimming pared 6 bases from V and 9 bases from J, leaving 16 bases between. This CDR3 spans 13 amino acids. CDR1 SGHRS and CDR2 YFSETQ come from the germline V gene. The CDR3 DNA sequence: TGCGCCAGCACAGCAGTGGGGGTAGGTGAGCAGTTCTTC. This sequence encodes CASTAVGVGEQFF.